A selection of T cell receptor beta chains follows, all from one sample in a study of cytomegalovirus exposure and HLA in healthy donors. TCRdb keeps only in-frame clones here, not all; method: immunoSEQ multiplex PCR. The sample has a few hundred thousand clones, about four fifths seen once. Material for sequencing was PBMCs. These receptors were taken from a man in his thirties or forties in good health and CMV-seronegative. Each CDR3 is given without its conserved first and last residue. D genes are given only for firm matches.

j_gene: TRBJ2-3; d_gene: -; v_gene: TRBV28; CDR3aa: ASSLHSTDTQY
j_gene: TRBJ2-5; d_gene: -; v_gene: TRBV9; CDR3aa: ASSSDLAVSQETQY
j_gene: TRBJ1-3; d_gene: -; v_gene: TRBV7-8; CDR3aa: ASSLVGAYSGNTIY
j_gene: TRBJ1-4; d_gene: -; v_gene: TRBV29-1; CDR3aa: SVRGAEATNEKLF
j_gene: TRBJ2-5; d_gene: TRBD2; v_gene: TRBV11-2; CDR3aa: ASSLGRLAGGFSETQY
j_gene: TRBJ2-5; d_gene: TRBD1; v_gene: TRBV7-2; CDR3aa: ASSLEYQGAGETQY
j_gene: -; d_gene: -; v_gene: TRBV6-1; CDR3aa: ASSEVPYYEQY
j_gene: TRBJ2-3; d_gene: TRBD1; v_gene: TRBV6-5; CDR3aa: ASATGGTDTQY
j_gene: TRBJ2-7; d_gene: TRBD2; v_gene: TRBV4-3; CDR3aa: ASSQDYERGTSYEQY
j_gene: TRBJ2-7; d_gene: TRBD1; v_gene: TRBV28; CDR3aa: ASSPSGTAYEQY
j_gene: TRBJ2-7; d_gene: TRBD2; v_gene: TRBV9; CDR3aa: ASSVVGLAGGLPSNEQY
j_gene: TRBJ2-2; d_gene: -; v_gene: TRBV5-1; CDR3aa: ASSLEAGTNTGELF
j_gene: TRBJ2-7; d_gene: TRBD1; v_gene: TRBV6-1; CDR3aa: ASSERGPDYEQY
j_gene: TRBJ1-2; d_gene: -; v_gene: TRBV7-9; CDR3aa: ASSFYTGANYGYT
j_gene: TRBJ2-5; d_gene: TRBD2; v_gene: TRBV7-2; CDR3aa: ASSLTLGGETQY
j_gene: TRBJ2-1; d_gene: -; v_gene: TRBV7-3; CDR3aa: ASSLVVADNEQF
j_gene: TRBJ2-3; d_gene: TRBD1; v_gene: TRBV7-9; CDR3aa: ASGDRERHTQY
j_gene: TRBJ2-7; d_gene: -; v_gene: TRBV4-1; CDR3aa: ASSLSVSGLTEQY
j_gene: TRBJ1-4; d_gene: TRBD1; v_gene: TRBV5-5; CDR3aa: ASSPDRGANEKLF
j_gene: TRBJ2-2; d_gene: TRBD1; v_gene: TRBV13; CDR3aa: ASSFGTAGELF
j_gene: TRBJ2-7; d_gene: TRBD1; v_gene: TRBV4-3; CDR3aa: ASSHTTGSYEQY
j_gene: TRBJ1-1; d_gene: -; v_gene: TRBV7-8; CDR3aa: ASSSPGALRNTEAF
j_gene: TRBJ1-5; d_gene: -; v_gene: TRBV7-2; CDR3aa: ASSLSGQNNQPQH
j_gene: TRBJ2-1; d_gene: -; v_gene: TRBV15; CDR3aa: ATSPTYNEQF
j_gene: TRBJ2-5; d_gene: -; v_gene: TRBV9; CDR3aa: ASSVQGLETQY
j_gene: TRBJ1-2; d_gene: TRBD1; v_gene: TRBV28; CDR3aa: ASTLLGTVYGYT
j_gene: TRBJ2-7; d_gene: TRBD1; v_gene: TRBV27; CDR3aa: ASSSHQGAQNEQY
j_gene: TRBJ1-2; d_gene: -; v_gene: TRBV10-3; CDR3aa: AISDSNYGYT
j_gene: TRBJ1-1; d_gene: -; v_gene: TRBV18; CDR3aa: ASSPLLPTVRMNTEAF
j_gene: -; d_gene: TRBD1; v_gene: TRBV27; CDR3aa: ASSARDSSYEQY
j_gene: TRBJ2-7; d_gene: -; v_gene: TRBV25-1; CDR3aa: ATGFVYEQY
j_gene: TRBJ1-4; d_gene: TRBD1; v_gene: TRBV7-9; CDR3aa: ASSPLKGQGNEKLF
j_gene: TRBJ1-5; d_gene: TRBD1; v_gene: TRBV6-4; CDR3aa: ASSWDRRKNSNQPQH
j_gene: TRBJ1-3; d_gene: -; v_gene: TRBV28; CDR3aa: ASSPQGAAGNTIY
j_gene: TRBJ2-7; d_gene: TRBD1; v_gene: TRBV9; CDR3aa: ASSPQMGQGYEQY
j_gene: TRBJ2-3; d_gene: -; v_gene: TRBV11-3; CDR3aa: ASSYRRGGEDTQY
j_gene: TRBJ1-3; d_gene: -; v_gene: TRBV7-2; CDR3aa: ASSFQGFSGNTIY
j_gene: TRBJ1-1; d_gene: TRBD1; v_gene: TRBV9; CDR3aa: ASSPHPTGAGTEAF
j_gene: TRBJ1-1; d_gene: -; v_gene: TRBV5-4; CDR3aa: ASSREPMNTEAF
j_gene: -; d_gene: -; v_gene: TRBV27; CDR3aa: ASSDTTYEQY
j_gene: TRBJ2-3; d_gene: TRBD2; v_gene: TRBV15; CDR3aa: ATSRGLGTSGTTDTQY
j_gene: TRBJ1-2; d_gene: -; v_gene: TRBV4-1; CDR3aa: ASSHGGGADYGYT
j_gene: TRBJ2-7; d_gene: TRBD1; v_gene: TRBV6-5; CDR3aa: ASSRDRSDEQY
j_gene: TRBJ1-6; d_gene: TRBD1; v_gene: TRBV5-1; CDR3aa: ASSFGAGTGGSPLH
j_gene: TRBJ2-7; d_gene: TRBD1; v_gene: TRBV10-3; CDR3aa: AISATGDEQY
j_gene: TRBJ2-1; d_gene: TRBD2; v_gene: TRBV28; CDR3aa: ASTLSSGGTNEQF
j_gene: TRBJ2-7; d_gene: TRBD1; v_gene: TRBV27; CDR3aa: ASGTGNEQY
j_gene: TRBJ2-3; d_gene: TRBD2; v_gene: TRBV2; CDR3aa: ASSDPKLAGGNTDTQY
j_gene: TRBJ1-2; d_gene: TRBD1; v_gene: TRBV27; CDR3aa: ASSPRGQNYGYT